Below, 2 T cell receptor beta chains from the same sample are listed, as sequenced in a study of blood T cell repertoires in COVID-19. Produced via immunoSEQ multiplex PCR; TCRdb's table is partial and in-frame only. This sample yields about 55,000 clones, of which roughly 85% are seen a single time; about a tenth belongs to the top ten. The sequenced sample was peripheral blood. The receptors were gathered from a human donor in a cohort sampled during active COVID-19.

This chain joins TRBV28 and TRBJ2-1; no definite D call. Trimming took off 4 bases at V and 4 bases at J, with 8 bases between the two ends. CDR3 length equals 13 residues. CDR1 and CDR2 from the germline V gene are MDHEN and SYDVKM. This chain's CDR3 is CASSSPGYNEQFF. As DNA, the CDR3 is TGTGCCAGCAGTTCCCCCGGGTACAATGAGCAGTTCTTC.

Here the CDR3 reads CASSLLSVSEGLETQYF. CDR3 sequence (DNA): TGTGCCAGCAGCTTGTTGAGCGTTTCGGAGGGCCTAGAGACCCAGTACTTC. This chain links TRBV5-4 with TRBJ2-5; tentatively, D is TRBD2 (6 bases). CDR1 SGHNT and CDR2 YYREEE come from the germline V gene (reference sequence). V was trimmed by 1 base and J by 4 bases, leaving 20 bases between them. CDR3 length: 17 residues. The whole variable domain, filled in from reference TRBV5-4 and TRBJ2-5, reads ETGVTQSPTHLIKTRGQQVTLRCSSQSGHNTVSWYQQALGQGPQFIFQYYREEENGRGNFPPRFSGLQFPNYSSELNVNALELDDSALYLCASSLLSVSEGLETQYFGPGTRLLVL.